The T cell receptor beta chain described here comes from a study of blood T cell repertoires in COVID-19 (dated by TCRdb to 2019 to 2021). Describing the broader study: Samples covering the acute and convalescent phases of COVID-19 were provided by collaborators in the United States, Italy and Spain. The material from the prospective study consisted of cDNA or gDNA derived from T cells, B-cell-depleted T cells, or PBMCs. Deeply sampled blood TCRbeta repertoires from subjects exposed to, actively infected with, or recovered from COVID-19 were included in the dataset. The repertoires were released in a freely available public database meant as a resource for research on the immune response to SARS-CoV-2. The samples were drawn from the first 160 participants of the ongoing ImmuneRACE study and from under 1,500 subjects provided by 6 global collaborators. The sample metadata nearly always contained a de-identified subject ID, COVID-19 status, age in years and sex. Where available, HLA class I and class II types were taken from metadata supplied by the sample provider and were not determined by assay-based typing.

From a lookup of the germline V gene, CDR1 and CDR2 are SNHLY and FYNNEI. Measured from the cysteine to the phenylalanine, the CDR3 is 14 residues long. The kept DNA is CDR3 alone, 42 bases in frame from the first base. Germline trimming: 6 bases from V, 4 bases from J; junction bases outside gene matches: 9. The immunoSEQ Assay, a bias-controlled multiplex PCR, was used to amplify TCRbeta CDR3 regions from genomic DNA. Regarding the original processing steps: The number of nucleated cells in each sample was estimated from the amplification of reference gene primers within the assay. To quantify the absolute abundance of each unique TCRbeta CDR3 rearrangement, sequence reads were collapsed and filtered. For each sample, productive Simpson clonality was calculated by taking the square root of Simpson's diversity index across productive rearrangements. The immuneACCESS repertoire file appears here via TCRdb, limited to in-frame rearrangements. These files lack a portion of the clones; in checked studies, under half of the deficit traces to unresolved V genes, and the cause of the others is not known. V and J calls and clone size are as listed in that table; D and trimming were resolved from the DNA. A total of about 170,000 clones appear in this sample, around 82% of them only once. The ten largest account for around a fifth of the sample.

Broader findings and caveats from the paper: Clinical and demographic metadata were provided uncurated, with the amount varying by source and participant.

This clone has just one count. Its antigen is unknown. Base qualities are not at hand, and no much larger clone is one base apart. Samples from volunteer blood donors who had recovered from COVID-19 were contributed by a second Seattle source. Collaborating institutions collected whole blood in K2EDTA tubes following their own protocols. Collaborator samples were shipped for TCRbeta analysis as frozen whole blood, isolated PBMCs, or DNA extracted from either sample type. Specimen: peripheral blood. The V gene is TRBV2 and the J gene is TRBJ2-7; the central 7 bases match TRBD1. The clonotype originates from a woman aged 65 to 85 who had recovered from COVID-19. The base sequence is TGTGCCAGCAGGGGACAGACAGGGATGTACGAGCAGTACTTC. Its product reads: CASRGQTGMYEQYF.